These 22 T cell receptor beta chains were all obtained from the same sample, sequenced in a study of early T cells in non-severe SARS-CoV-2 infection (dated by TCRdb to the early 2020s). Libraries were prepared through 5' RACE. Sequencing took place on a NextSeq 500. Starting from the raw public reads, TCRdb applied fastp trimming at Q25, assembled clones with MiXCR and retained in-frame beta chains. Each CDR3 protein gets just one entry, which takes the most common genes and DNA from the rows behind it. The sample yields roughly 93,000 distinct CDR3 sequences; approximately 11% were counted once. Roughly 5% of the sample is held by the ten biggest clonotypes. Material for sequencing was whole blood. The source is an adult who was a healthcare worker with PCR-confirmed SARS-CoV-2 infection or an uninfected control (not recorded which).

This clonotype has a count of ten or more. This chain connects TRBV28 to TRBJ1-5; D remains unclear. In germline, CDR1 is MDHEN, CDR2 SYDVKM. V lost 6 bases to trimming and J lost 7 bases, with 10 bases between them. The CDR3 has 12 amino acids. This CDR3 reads CASSLGGQPQHF. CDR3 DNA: TGTGCCAGCAGCTTAGGAGGGCAGCCCCAGCATTTT. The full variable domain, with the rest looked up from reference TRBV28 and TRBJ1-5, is DVKVTQSSRYLVKRTGEKVFLECVQDMDHENMFWYRQDPGLGLRLIYFSYDVKMKEKGDIPEGYSVSREKKERFSLILESASTNQTSMYLCASSLGGQPQHFGDGTRLSIL.

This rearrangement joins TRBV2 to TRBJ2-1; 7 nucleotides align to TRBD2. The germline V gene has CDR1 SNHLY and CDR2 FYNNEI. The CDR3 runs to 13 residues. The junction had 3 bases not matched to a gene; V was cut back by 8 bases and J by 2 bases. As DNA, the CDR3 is TGTGCCAGCGGAGGACTAGCCTACAATGAGCAGTTCTTC. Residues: CASGGLAYNEQFF.

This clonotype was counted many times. CDR3 protein: CASSLARDTDTQYF. The CDR3 nucleotides read TGTGCCAGCAGCCTGGCGCGGGACACAGATACGCAGTATTTT. The V call is TRBV7-2, the J call TRBJ2-3, with TRBD2 as a possible D gene (6 bases). This CDR3 region has 14 residues. V lost 5 bases, J lost 2 bases, and 11 bases lay in between. The germline gives CDR1 SGHTA, CDR2 FQGNSA.

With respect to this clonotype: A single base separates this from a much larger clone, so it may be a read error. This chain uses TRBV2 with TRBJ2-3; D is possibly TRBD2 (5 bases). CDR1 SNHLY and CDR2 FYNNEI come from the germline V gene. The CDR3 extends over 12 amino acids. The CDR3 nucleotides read TGTGTCAGCAGCGGAGACACAGATACGCAGTATTTT. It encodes CVSSGDTDTQYF.

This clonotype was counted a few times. CDR3 region: CATSGRDRVEDTQYF. In nucleotides, the CDR3 is TGTGCCACCTCTGGACGAGACAGGGTTGAAGATACGCAGTATTTT. This chain uses TRBV10-3 with TRBJ2-3; 7 bases agree with TRBD1. The CDR3 length is 15 residues. With 10 bases clipped from V and 5 bases from J, the junction kept 15 bases outside the gene matches. The germline CDR1 and CDR2 sequences are ENHRY and SYGVKD.

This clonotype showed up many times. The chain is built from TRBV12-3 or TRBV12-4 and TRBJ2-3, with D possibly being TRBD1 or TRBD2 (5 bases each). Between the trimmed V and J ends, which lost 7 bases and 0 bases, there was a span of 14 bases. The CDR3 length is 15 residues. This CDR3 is CASTSRGASTDTQYF. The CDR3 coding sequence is TGTGCCAGCACTTCGAGGGGTGCTAGCACAGATACGCAGTATTTT.

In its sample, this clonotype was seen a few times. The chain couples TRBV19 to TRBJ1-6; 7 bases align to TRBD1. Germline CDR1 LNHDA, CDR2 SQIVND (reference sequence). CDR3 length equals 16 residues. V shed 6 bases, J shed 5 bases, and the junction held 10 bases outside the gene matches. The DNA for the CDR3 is TGTGCCAGTAGAAGGGGGCTCGGGAGAGATAATTCACCCCTCCACTTT. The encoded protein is CASRRGLGRDNSPLHF.

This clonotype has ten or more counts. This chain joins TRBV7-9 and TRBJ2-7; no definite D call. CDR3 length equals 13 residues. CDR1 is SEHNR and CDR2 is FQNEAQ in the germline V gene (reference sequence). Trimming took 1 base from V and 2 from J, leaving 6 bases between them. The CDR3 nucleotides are TGTGCCAGCAGCTTAGTAGGGACCTACGAGCAGTACTTC. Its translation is CASSLVGTYEQYF.

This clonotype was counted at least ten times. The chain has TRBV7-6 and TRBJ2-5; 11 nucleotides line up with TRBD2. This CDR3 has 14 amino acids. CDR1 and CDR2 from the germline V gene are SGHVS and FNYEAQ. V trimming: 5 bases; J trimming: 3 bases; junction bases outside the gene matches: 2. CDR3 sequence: CASSRGLAEETQYF. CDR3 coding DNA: TGTGCCAGCAGCCGGGGACTAGCGGAAGAGACCCAGTACTTC.

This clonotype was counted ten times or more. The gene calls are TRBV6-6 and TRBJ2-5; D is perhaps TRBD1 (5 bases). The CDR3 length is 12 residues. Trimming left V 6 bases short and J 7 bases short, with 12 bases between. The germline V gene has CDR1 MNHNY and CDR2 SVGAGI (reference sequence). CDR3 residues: CASSHRRPTQYF. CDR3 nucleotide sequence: TGTGCCAGCAGCCACAGGAGACCGACCCAGTACTTC.

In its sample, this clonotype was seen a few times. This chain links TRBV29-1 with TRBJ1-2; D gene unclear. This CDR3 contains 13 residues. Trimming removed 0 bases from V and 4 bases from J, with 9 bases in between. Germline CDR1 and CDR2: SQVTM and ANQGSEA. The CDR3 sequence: CSVEDRRFYGYTF. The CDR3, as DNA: TGCAGCGTTGAAGATCGTCGGTTCTATGGCTACACCTTC. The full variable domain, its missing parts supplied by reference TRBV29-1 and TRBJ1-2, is SAVISQKPSRDICQRGTSLTIQCQVDSQVTMMFWYRQQPGQSLTLIATANQGSEATYESGFVIDKFPISRPNLTFSTLTVSNMSPEDSSIYLCSVEDRRFYGYTFGSGTRLTVV.

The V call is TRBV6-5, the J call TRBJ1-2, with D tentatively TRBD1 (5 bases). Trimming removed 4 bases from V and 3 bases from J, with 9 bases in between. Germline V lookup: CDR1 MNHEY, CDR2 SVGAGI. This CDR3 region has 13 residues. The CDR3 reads CASSWQGHYGYTF. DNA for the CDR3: TGTGCCAGCAGTTGGCAGGGCCACTATGGCTACACCTTC.

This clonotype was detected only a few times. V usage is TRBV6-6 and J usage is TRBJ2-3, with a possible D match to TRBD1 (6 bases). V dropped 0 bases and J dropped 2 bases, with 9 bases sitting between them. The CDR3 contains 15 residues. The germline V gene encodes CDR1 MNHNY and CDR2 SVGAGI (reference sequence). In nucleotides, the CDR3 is TGTGCCAGCAGTTACTCGACAGGAATCACAGATACGCAGTATTTT. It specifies CASSYSTGITDTQYF.

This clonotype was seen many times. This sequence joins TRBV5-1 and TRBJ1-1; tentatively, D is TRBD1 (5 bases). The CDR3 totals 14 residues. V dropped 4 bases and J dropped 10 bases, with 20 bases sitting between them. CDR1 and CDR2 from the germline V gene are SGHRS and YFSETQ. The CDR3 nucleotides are TGCGCCAGCAGCCTATTTACAGGAGGAAAAGGAGCTTTCTTT. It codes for CASSLFTGGKGAFF.

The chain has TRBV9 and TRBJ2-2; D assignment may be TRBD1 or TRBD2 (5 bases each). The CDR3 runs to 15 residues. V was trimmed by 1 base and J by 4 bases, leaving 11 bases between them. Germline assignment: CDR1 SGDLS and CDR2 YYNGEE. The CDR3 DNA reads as TGTGCCAGCAGCGTAAATGTCGGGGCCACCGGGGAGCTGTTTTTT. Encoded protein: CASSVNVGATGELFF.

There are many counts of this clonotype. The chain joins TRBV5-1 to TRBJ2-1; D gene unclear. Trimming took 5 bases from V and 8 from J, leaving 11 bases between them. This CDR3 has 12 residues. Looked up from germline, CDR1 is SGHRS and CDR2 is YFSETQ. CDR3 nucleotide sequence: TGCGCCAGCAGAGCCTTTGATGATGAGCAGTTCTTC. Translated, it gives CASRAFDDEQFF.

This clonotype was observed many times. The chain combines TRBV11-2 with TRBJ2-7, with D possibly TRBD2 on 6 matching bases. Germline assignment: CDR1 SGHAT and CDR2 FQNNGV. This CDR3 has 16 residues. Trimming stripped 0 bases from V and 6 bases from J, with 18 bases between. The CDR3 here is CASSLDGGSSVGEQYF. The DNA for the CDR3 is TGTGCCAGCAGCTTAGATGGAGGGTCTTCTGTGGGCGAGCAGTACTTC.

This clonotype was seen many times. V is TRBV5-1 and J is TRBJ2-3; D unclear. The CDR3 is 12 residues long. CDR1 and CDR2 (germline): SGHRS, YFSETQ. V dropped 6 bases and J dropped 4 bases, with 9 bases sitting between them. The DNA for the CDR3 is TGCGCCAGCAAGCCTGGGGCAGATACGCAGTATTTT. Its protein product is CASKPGADTQYF.

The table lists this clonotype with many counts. CDR3: CSARDRRIGTEAFF. The DNA of the CDR3 is TGCAGTGCTAGAGATAGAAGGATTGGGACTGAAGCTTTCTTT. J is TRBJ1-1 and V is TRBV20-1; D unclear. The germline CDR1 and CDR2 sequences are DFQATT and SNEGSKA (reference sequence). Trimming stripped 0 bases from V and 5 bases from J, with 13 bases between. The CDR3 length is 14 residues.

The CDR3 loop reads CSVLRETQYF. In nucleotides, the CDR3 is TGCAGCGTACTCAGGGAGACCCAGTACTTC. The chain uses TRBV29-1 and TRBJ2-5; no clear D gene. CDR3 size: 10 residues. Germline V gene sequence: CDR1 SQVTM, CDR2 ANQGSEA. Trimming took off 6 bases at V and 5 bases at J, with 7 bases between the two ends.

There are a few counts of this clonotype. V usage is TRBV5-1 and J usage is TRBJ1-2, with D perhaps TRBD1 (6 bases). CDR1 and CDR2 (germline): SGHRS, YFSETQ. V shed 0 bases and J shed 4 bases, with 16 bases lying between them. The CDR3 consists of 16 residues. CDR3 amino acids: CASSLGMGQGSYGYTF. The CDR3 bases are TGCGCCAGCAGCTTGGGGATGGGGCAGGGGAGCTATGGCTACACCTTC.

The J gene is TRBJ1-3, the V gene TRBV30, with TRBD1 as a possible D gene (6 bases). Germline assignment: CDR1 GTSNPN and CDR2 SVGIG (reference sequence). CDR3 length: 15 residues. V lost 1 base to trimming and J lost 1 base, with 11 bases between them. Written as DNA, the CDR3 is TGTGCCTGGAGTGGTAGGAGGGGGTCTGGAAACACCATATATTTT. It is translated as CAWSGRRGSGNTIYF.